This entry is about one TCR beta chain. The data were taken from a study of control samples from healthy donors and cancer patients. Germline V gene lookup returns CDR1 KGHDR and CDR2 SFDVKD. V shed 1 base and J 11 bases; nucleotides not matched to a gene: 4. The CDR3 sequence is 14 residues long. Sequencing used immunoSEQ multiplex PCR; TCRdb keeps in-frame clones, though not all of them. The sample records about 180,000 clones, over 85% being singletons. The clonotype originates from a young man in good health. Sequenced input: blood. The J gene is TRBJ2-1, the V gene TRBV24-1, with 10 bases identical to TRBD2. The CDR3 reads CATSDLASGSKQFF. CDR3 in DNA: TGTGCCACCAGTGATTTAGCTAGCGGGAGTAAGCAGTTCTTC.